These 26 T cell receptor beta chains came from one sample sequenced in a study of T cells after yellow fever vaccination. One entry per CDR3 protein results from TCRdb running MiXCR on the 5' RACE reads. The sample lists about 630,000 distinct CDR3 sequences, 9% to 15% occurring once. The sequencing used PBMCs, collected on the day of the yellow fever booster vaccination. These receptors were taken from a man aged 25 to 45 who received the YFV17D yellow fever vaccine.

In this sample, this clonotype turned up a few times. CDR3 amino acids: CASSVGGSTQYF. The DNA for the CDR3 is TGTGCCAGCAGCGTCGGCGGGAGTACGCAGTATTTT. This chain uses TRBV9 with TRBJ2-3, with 7 bases identical to TRBD2. V shed 2 bases and J 8 bases; nucleotides not matched to a gene: 2. The germline CDR1 and CDR2 sequences are SGDLS and YYNGEE. This CDR3 is 12 amino acids long.

This clonotype was picked up a small number of times. The chain links TRBV15 to TRBJ1-1; a possible D gene is TRBD1 (6 bases). From germline, CDR1 is LNHNV and CDR2 YYDKDF (reference sequence). V was pared by 0 bases and J by 7 bases, with 9 bases between. The CDR3 sequence is 13 residues long. The DNA for the CDR3 is TGTGCCACCAGCAGAGATGGACAGTTTGAAGCTTTCTTT. This encodes CATSRDGQFEAFF.

This clonotype was recorded many times. DNA for the CDR3: TGTGCCAGCAGTGGGGTGGGAGGAAGGTCAAGCTCCTACAATGAGCAGTTCTTC. Translated: CASSGVGGRSSSYNEQFF. The chain has TRBV28 and TRBJ2-1, with D maybe TRBD2 (6 bases). The CDR3 totals 18 residues. From germline, CDR1 is MDHEN and CDR2 SYDVKM. The V end lost 5 bases, the J end lost 0 bases, and 20 bases lay between the germline ends.

This clonotype showed up just a few times. The chain employs TRBV24-1 and TRBJ2-7; D is uncertain. Trimming left V 0 bases short and J 6 bases short, with 8 bases between. This CDR3 contains 13 residues. Germline V gene data show CDR1 as KGHDR and CDR2 as SFDVKD. The CDR3 loop is CATSDLGRREQYF. CDR3 nucleotides: TGTGCCACCAGTGATTTGGGCCGACGCGAGCAGTACTTC.

Ten or more counts support this clonotype. This chain uses TRBV24-1 with TRBJ2-1, with 7 bases fitting TRBD2. V gave up 4 bases and J gave up 10 bases; unmatched junction bases: 12. The length of the CDR3 is 15 residues. The V gene's germline CDR1 is KGHDR and CDR2 SFDVKD. The CDR3 here is CATSDSDHGLEEQFF. The CDR3 nucleotides are TGTGCCACCAGTGACTCCGACCACGGACTAGAAGAGCAGTTCTTC.

This clonotype was recorded a few times. This sequence joins TRBV6-2 or TRBV6-3 and TRBJ2-7; possibly TRBD1 or TRBD2 for D (7 bases each). This CDR3 is 20 amino acids long. The ends were cut back, 7 bases at V and 0 bases at J, with 31 bases in the middle. The germline CDR1 and CDR2 sequences are MNHEY and SVGEGT. The CDR3 DNA sequence: TGTGCCAGCAAATACAACAGGGGCTCCCCCGCAGGGGACTACTCCTACGAGCAGTACTTC. It translates to CASKYNRGSPAGDYSYEQYF.

This chain joins TRBV5-1 and TRBJ2-5; a possible D gene is TRBD2 (5 bases). The V gene's germline CDR1 is SGHRS and CDR2 YFSETQ. The ends were cut back, 4 bases at V and 2 bases at J, with 12 bases in the middle. This CDR3 is 14 amino acids long. In DNA form, the CDR3 reads TGCGCCAGCAGCAGCCTCGAGGGACAAGAGACCCAGTACTTC. This gives the protein CASSSLEGQETQYF.

Many counts were recorded for this clonotype. The chain recombines TRBV6-2 or TRBV6-3 with TRBJ2-1, with 7 bases aligning to TRBD2. This CDR3 is 16 amino acids long. The junction had 11 bases not matched to a gene; V was cut back by 6 bases and J by 3 bases. The germline V gene encodes CDR1 MNHEY and CDR2 SVGEGT. For the CDR3, the DNA is TGTGCCAGCAGCAAAGCCGGGACTAAGGACTACAATGAGCAGTTCTTC. This encodes CASSKAGTKDYNEQFF.

The chain has TRBV10-3 and TRBJ2-2; 15 bases are a match to TRBD2. The CDR3 covers 18 residues. CDR1 is ENHRY, CDR2 SYGVKD, per germline. V gave up 6 bases and J gave up 3 bases; unmatched junction bases: 8. CDR3 coding DNA: TGTGCCATCAGCAGGACTAGCGGGAGGGCCGGGGACACCGGGGAGCTGTTTTTT. It translates to CAISRTSGRAGDTGELFF.

In its sample, this clonotype was seen many times. This sequence joins TRBV7-9 and TRBJ2-1, with D perhaps given as TRBD1 or TRBD2 (5 bases each). This CDR3 comprises 16 residues. V was cut by 5 bases and J by 8 bases, with 22 bases left in between. Germline CDR1 is SEHNR and CDR2 is FQNEAQ (reference sequence). The CDR3 spells CASSHYPVLGVHEQFF. The CDR3 coding sequence is TGTGCCAGCAGCCATTACCCAGTTTTGGGGGTGCATGAGCAGTTCTTC.

This chain joins TRBV12-3 or TRBV12-4 and TRBJ2-3; TRBD2 aligns across 11 bases. This CDR3 has 17 residues. The trim removed 2 bases at V and 2 bases at J, leaving 6 bases unmatched. The CDR3 DNA is TGTGCCAGCAGTTTACGACTAGCGGGGAGCCCCACAGATACGCAGTATTTT. It is translated as CASSLRLAGSPTDTQYF.

This clonotype was observed many times. The CDR3 region has the DNA TGTGCCAGCAGCAACCAGGGGGCGCAAAACGAAAAACTGTTTTTT. Protein: CASSNQGAQNEKLFF. The chain employs TRBV7-9 and TRBJ1-4; 8 nucleotides agree with TRBD1. This CDR3 is 15 amino acids long. Trimming at V came to 5 bases and at J to 8 bases, leaving 10 bases not matched to a gene. Germline CDR1 reads SEHNR; CDR2 reads FQNEAQ (reference sequence).

In this sample, this clonotype turned up a few times. V gene TRBV7-9 combines with J gene TRBJ2-1; D is undetermined. The CDR3 has 13 residues. Germline V gives CDR1 SEHNR, CDR2 FQNEAQ (reference sequence). Trimming left V 1 base short and J 9 bases short, with 10 bases between. DNA of the CDR3: TGTGCCAGCAGCTTAGGGATCTCGGCTGAGCAGTTCTTC. Amino acids: CASSLGISAEQFF. The variable domain in full, with the rest retrieved from reference TRBV7-9 and TRBJ2-1, is DTGVSQNPRHKITKRGQNVTFRCDPISEHNRLYWYRQTLGQGPEFLTYFQNEAQLEKSRLLSDRFSAERPKGSFSTLEIQRTEQGDSAMYLCASSLGISAEQFFGPGTRLTVL.

V and J are TRBV6-5 and TRBJ1-2, with 10 bases fitting TRBD1. V trimming: 1 base; J trimming: 5 bases; junction bases outside the gene matches: 4. The CDR3 runs to 15 residues. The germline V gene encodes CDR1 MNHEY and CDR2 SVGAGI. This chain's CDR3 is CASSYYGTGEYGYTF. CDR3 in DNA: TGTGCCAGCAGTTACTATGGGACAGGGGAATATGGCTACACCTTC.

The CDR3, as DNA: TGTGCCAGCAGCTTGCTAAGAGCGAGATACAATGAGCAGTTCTTC. Translating it yields CASSLLRARYNEQFF. This chain uses TRBV5-4 with TRBJ2-1; D gene uncertain. Germline-derived CDR1 and CDR2 are SGHNT and YYREEE (reference sequence). This CDR3 comprises 15 residues. V was clipped by 1 base and J by 4 bases, with 12 bases between them.

This clonotype was recorded many times. This rearrangement joins TRBV6-5 to TRBJ2-7, with a weak D call TRBD1 (6 bases). Germline CDR1 and CDR2: MNHEY and SVGAGI. This CDR3 is built from 14 residues. Trimming stripped 0 bases from V and 3 bases from J, with 9 bases between. The CDR3 DNA reads TGTGCCAGCAGTTACTCCCCAGGGGTCTACGAGCAGTACTTC. Its translation is CASSYSPGVYEQYF.

This clonotype was seen a handful of times. J is TRBJ2-7 and V is TRBV27, with 7 bases matching TRBD1. After removal of 6 bases from V and 2 bases from J, the junction contained 7 bases not matched to a gene. This CDR3 has 14 amino acids. Germline V gene sequence: CDR1 MNHEY, CDR2 SMNVEV (reference sequence). CDR3 region: CASRPGGPPYEQYF. As DNA, the CDR3 is TGTGCCAGCAGACCAGGGGGTCCTCCCTACGAGCAGTACTTC.

The chain joins TRBV27 to TRBJ2-3, with unresolved D. This CDR3 comprises 14 residues. V shed 5 bases and J shed 2 bases, with 11 bases lying between them. In germline, CDR1 is MNHEY, CDR2 SMNVEV (reference sequence). DNA for the CDR3: TGTGCCAGCAGTATTGTGTTCCCCACAGATACGCAGTATTTT. It is translated as CASSIVFPTDTQYF.

The genes are TRBV12-3 or TRBV12-4 and TRBJ2-1, with D maybe TRBD2 (7 bases). This CDR3 region has 15 residues. Trimming pared 7 bases from V and 4 bases from J, leaving 17 bases between. CDR3 bases: TGTGCCAGCACCCTGGGGGGGGCTCGGTACAATGAGCAGTTCTTC. It specifies CASTLGGARYNEQFF.

The chain combines TRBV21-1 with TRBJ1-4; the listed D gene, TRBD1, was not tested against the DNA. TRBV21-1 is listed as a pseudogene. This CDR3 region has 12 residues. The CDR3 nucleotides are TGTGCCAGCAGCAAACAGGGGGTAAAACTGTTTTTT. Its translation is CASSKQGVKLFF.

The chain has TRBV7-8 and TRBJ2-1; D is perhaps TRBD2 (5 bases). This CDR3 contains 13 residues. CDR1 is SGHVS and CDR2 is FQNEAQ in the germline V gene. V was cut by 8 bases and J by 7 bases, with 15 bases left in between. CDR3 protein: CASGLALDNEQFF. The CDR3 DNA reads as TGTGCCAGCGGGTTAGCGTTAGATAATGAGCAGTTCTTC. The whole variable domain, filled in from reference TRBV7-8 and TRBJ2-1, reads GAGVSQSPRYKVAKRGQDVALRCDPISGHVSLFWYQQALGQGPEFLTYFQNEAQLDKSGLPSDRFFAERPEGSVSTLKIQRTQQEDSAVYLCASGLALDNEQFFGPGTRLTVL.

This sequence joins TRBV7-3 and TRBJ2-1; 7 nucleotides agree with TRBD2. The CDR3 has 14 residues. V shed 1 base, J shed 10 bases, and the junction held 7 bases outside the gene matches. CDR1 and CDR2 (germline): SGHTA, FQGTGA. The CDR3 DNA reads TGTGCCAGCAGCTTAAGCGGCGGGGGAGGCGAGCAGTTCTTC. Translation gives CASSLSGGGGEQFF.

This clonotype was seen only a few times. V and J are TRBV20-1 and TRBJ2-3; D gene uncertain. Trimming pared 2 bases from V and 1 base from J, leaving 10 bases between. Germline CDR1 is DFQATT and CDR2 is SNEGSKA (reference sequence). The CDR3 sequence is 14 residues long. The CDR3 nucleotides are TGCAGTGCTAGATGGAGCTCGGGCACAGATACGCAGTATTTT. The encoded protein is CSARWSSGTDTQYF.

There are a few counts of this clonotype. This chain links TRBV7-9 with TRBJ2-7; 7 bases match TRBD1. This CDR3 is built from 13 residues. J gave up 10 bases and V 4 bases, and 10 bases lay outside the gene matches. The V gene's germline CDR1 is SEHNR and CDR2 FQNEAQ (reference sequence). CDR3 bases: TGTGCCAGCAGCTCGGGACAGTCAGTACGCCAGTACTTC. It codes for CASSSGQSVRQYF.

This clonotype has only a few counts. The chain employs TRBV4-3 and TRBJ2-3; D is unresolved. The germline V gene encodes CDR1 LGHNA and CDR2 YSLEER. This CDR3 region has 13 residues. V was shortened by 0 bases and J by 11 bases, with 12 bases between the two germline ends. This chain's CDR3 is CASSQESVPGQYF. CDR3 in DNA: TGCGCCAGCAGCCAAGAGTCAGTCCCAGGGCAGTATTTT.

This clonotype has only one observation. V is TRBV3-1 and J is TRBJ1-1, with 7 bases identical to TRBD1. The CDR3 runs 13 residues. V lost 4 bases to trimming and J lost 7 bases; unmatched junction nucleotides: 6. The germline gives CDR1 LGHDT, CDR2 YNNKEL (reference sequence). This chain's CDR3 is CASSRTDRVEAFF. The CDR3 nucleotides read TGTGCCAGCAGCCGTACAGACAGGGTTGAAGCTTTCTTT.